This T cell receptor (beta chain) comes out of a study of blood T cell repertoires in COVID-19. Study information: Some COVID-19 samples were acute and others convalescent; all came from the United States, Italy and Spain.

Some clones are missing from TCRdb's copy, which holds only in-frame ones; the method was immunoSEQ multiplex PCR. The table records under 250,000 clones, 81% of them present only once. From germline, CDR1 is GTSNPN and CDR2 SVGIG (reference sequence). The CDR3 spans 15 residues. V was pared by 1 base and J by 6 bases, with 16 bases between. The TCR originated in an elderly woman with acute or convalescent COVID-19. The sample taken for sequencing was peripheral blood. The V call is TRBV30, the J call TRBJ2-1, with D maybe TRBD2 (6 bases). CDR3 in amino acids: CAWSGKTSLFNEQFF. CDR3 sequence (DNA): TGTGCCTGGAGTGGAAAGACTAGTTTATTCAATGAGCAGTTCTTC.